This T cell receptor beta chain was found in a study of T cells expressing NK-cell markers. At the level of the study: All TCR beta repertoires analysed originated from sorted CD3+CD56+NKG2C+, CD3+CD56+NKG2C- and CD3+CD56-NKG2C+ T cells. Out of eight donors sequenced, seven tested HCMV-seropositive and the remaining one seronegative. Points from the study as a whole: Several of the donors also had these clonotypes leading their CD3+CD56-NKG2C+ fraction. Dominant NKG2C+ clonotype frequencies of roughly 1.0-7.0% of CD8+ T cells were measured in several donors.

One entry per CDR3 protein, without DNA, is what TCRdb gives after re-calling the 5' RACE reads. Across 200,000 to 300,000 distinct CDR3 sequences, the top ten clones capture roughly 4.2% of the sample. Concerning this clonotype itself: The antigen remains undetermined.

In germline, CDR1 is SGHTA, CDR2 FQGNSA. CDR3 size: 13 residues. The sequence was collected from a woman aged 18 to 75 in good health. What was sequenced was blood T cells: a sorted CD56 or NKG2C T cell subset, CD4+ or CD8+ T cells, or bulk PBMC T cells (not recorded which). The chain is built from TRBV7-2 and TRBJ2-7. The CDR3 loop reads CASSLRANYEQYF.